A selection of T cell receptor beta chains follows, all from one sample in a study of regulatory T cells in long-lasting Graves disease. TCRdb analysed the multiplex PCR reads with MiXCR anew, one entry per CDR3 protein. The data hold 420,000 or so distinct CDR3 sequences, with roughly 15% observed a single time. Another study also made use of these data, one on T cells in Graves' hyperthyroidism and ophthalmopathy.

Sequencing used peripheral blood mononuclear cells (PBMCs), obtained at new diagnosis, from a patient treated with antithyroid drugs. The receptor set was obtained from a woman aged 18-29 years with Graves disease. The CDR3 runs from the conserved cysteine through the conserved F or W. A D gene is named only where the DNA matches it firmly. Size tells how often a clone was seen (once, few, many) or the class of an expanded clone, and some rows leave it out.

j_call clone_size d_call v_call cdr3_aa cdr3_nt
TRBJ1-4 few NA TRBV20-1 CSAESLQNEKLFF TGCAGTGCTGAGTCACTCCAAAATGAAAAACTGTTTTTT
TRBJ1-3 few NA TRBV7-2 CASSLDPPPGEVNTIYF TGTGCCAGCAGCTTAGACCCCCCCCCAGGTGAAGTCAACACCATATATTTT
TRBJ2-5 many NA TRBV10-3 CAISESGGVGQETQYF TGTGCCATCAGTGAGTCAGGGGGTGTAGGACAAGAGACCCAGTACTTC
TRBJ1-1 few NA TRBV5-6 CASSFGLMNTEAFF TGTGCCAGCAGCTTCGGTCTGATGAACACTGAAGCTTTCTTT
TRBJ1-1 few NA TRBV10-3 CAISEVGGDTEAFF TGTGCCATCAGTGAGGTGGGGGGGGACACTGAAGCTTTCTTT
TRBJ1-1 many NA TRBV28 CASSYRTKGEAFF TGTGCCAGCAGTTATAGGACAAAGGGTGAAGCTTTCTTT
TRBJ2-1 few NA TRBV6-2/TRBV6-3 CATSRGYNEQFF TGTGCCACCTCGAGGGGGTACAATGAGCAGTTCTTC
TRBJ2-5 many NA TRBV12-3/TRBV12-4 CASLGLSQKTQYF TGTGCCAGCCTTGGACTAAGCCAGAAGACCCAGTACTTC
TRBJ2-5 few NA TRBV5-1 CASSLFSATRGETQYF TGCGCCAGCAGCTTGTTTTCGGCTACTAGGGGGGAGACCCAGTACTTC
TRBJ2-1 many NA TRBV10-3 CAIRDHNEQFF TGTGCCATCAGAGATCACAATGAGCAGTTCTTC
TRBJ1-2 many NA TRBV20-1 CSARGGITNYGYTF TGCAGTGCTAGAGGGGGCATTACTAACTATGGCTACACCTTC
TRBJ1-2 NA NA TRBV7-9 CASSSALRTAQTNYGYTF TGTGCCAGCAGCTCAGCATTGCGGACCGCTCAAACTAACTATGGCTACACCTTC
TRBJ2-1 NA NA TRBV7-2 CASSLDRVTLGGEQFF TGTGCCAGCAGCTTAGATCGGGTAACCCTGGGCGGTGAGCAGTTCTTC
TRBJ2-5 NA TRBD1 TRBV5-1 CASSIYRGSQETQYF TGCGCCAGCAGCATCTACAGGGGCTCCCAAGAGACCCAGTACTTC
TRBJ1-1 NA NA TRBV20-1 CSARQAEAFF TGCAGTGCGCGACAAGCTGAAGCTTTCTTT
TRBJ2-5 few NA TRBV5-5 CASSLEDPQYF TGTGCCAGCAGCTTGGAGGATCCCCAGTACTTC
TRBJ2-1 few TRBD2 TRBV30 CAWSQGLGDNEQFF TGTGCCTGGTCCCAGGGACTAGGAGACAATGAGCAGTTCTTC
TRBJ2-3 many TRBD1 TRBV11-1 CASSLDRGQDTQYF TGTGCCAGCAGCTTAGACAGGGGGCAGGATACGCAGTATTTT
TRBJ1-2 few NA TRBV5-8 CASSFPGVNYGYTF TGTGCCAGCAGCTTCCCAGGGGTCAACTATGGCTACACCTTC
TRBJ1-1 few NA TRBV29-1 CSGLYLGGANTEAFF TGCAGCGGGTTGTACCTGGGGGGGGCTAACACTGAAGCTTTCTTT
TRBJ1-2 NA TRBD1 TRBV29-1 CSVGQAAYGYTF TGCAGCGTCGGACAGGCCGCCTATGGCTACACCTTC
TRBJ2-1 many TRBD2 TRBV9 CASSPRTSGTYNEQFF TGTGCCAGCAGCCCCCGAACTAGCGGGACCTACAATGAGCAGTTCTTC
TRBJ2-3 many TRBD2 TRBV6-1 CASNRRLAGTDTQYF TGTGCCAGCAATCGGAGACTAGCGGGCACAGATACGCAGTATTTT
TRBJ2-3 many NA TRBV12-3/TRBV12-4 CASSHRKTTDTQYF TGTGCCAGCAGTCACAGGAAGACCACAGATACGCAGTATTTT
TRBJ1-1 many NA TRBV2 CASRGRTAVGTEAFF TGTGCCAGCAGGGGCAGGACAGCAGTGGGCACTGAAGCTTTCTTT
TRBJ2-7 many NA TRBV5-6 CASSLATDYEQYF TGTGCCAGCAGCTTGGCCACCGACTACGAGCAGTACTTC
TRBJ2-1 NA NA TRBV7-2 CASSLAGKYNEQFF TGTGCCAGCAGCTTAGCGGGAAAATACAATGAGCAGTTCTTC
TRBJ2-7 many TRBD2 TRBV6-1 CASLRKTSGRAYGQYF TGTGCCAGCCTGAGGAAAACAAGCGGGAGGGCATATGGGCAGTACTTC
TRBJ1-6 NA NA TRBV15 CATSRIRLRSSPLHF TGTGCCACCAGCAGAATACGACTCCGCTCTTCACCCCTCCACTTT
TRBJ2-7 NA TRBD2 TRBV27 CASSRGLAGVKNEQYF TGTGCCAGCAGTAGGGGACTAGCGGGAGTTAAGAACGAGCAGTACTTC
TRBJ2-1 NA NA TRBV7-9 CASSLVGAAVHEQFF TGTGCCAGCAGCTTAGTTGGGGCCGCGGTCCATGAGCAGTTCTTC
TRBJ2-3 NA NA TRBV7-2 CASSLRAGSTDTQYF TGTGCCAGCAGCTTAAGGGCGGGGAGCACAGATACGCAGTATTTT
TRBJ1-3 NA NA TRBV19 CASRSGTRGNTIYF TGTGCCAGTAGATCCGGGACTCGTGGAAACACCATATATTTT
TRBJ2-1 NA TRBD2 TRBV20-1 CSARGASGTYNEQFF TGCAGTGCTAGGGGTGCTAGCGGCACGTACAATGAGCAGTTCTTC
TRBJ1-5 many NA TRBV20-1 CSASDRNGQPQHF TGCAGTGCTAGTGACCGAAACGGTCAGCCCCAGCATTTT
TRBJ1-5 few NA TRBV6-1 CASRILTGSNQPQHF TGTGCCAGCAGAATCCTGACAGGTAGCAATCAGCCCCAGCATTTT
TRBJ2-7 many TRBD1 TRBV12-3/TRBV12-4 CASRVQGAYEQYF TGTGCCAGCAGAGTACAGGGGGCCTACGAGCAGTACTTC
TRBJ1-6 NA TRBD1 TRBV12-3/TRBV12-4 CASSTRQGGSPLRF TGTGCCAGCAGTACTAGACAGGGTGGATCACCCCTCCGCTTT
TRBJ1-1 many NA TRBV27 CASSTAYMTGLLEAFF TGTGCCAGCAGCACAGCCTACATGACTGGCCTACTCGAAGCTTTCTTT
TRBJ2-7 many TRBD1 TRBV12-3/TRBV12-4 CASSLLGTGTLEQYF TGTGCCAGCAGTTTATTGGGGACAGGTACTTTGGAGCAGTACTTC
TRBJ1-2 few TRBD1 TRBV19 CASTVDRGLQGYTF TGTGCCAGTACCGTCGACAGGGGGCTTCAAGGCTACACCTTC
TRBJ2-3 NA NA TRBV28 CASTWGADIGTDTQYF TGTGCCAGCACCTGGGGGGCCGACATAGGCACAGATACGCAGTATTTT
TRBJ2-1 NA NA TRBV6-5 CASSYSPNEQFF TGTGCCAGCAGTTATTCGCCGAATGAGCAGTTCTTC
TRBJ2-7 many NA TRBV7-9 CASSWARGGGGEQYF TGTGCCAGCAGCTGGGCTCGGGGAGGGGGAGGAGAGCAGTACTTC